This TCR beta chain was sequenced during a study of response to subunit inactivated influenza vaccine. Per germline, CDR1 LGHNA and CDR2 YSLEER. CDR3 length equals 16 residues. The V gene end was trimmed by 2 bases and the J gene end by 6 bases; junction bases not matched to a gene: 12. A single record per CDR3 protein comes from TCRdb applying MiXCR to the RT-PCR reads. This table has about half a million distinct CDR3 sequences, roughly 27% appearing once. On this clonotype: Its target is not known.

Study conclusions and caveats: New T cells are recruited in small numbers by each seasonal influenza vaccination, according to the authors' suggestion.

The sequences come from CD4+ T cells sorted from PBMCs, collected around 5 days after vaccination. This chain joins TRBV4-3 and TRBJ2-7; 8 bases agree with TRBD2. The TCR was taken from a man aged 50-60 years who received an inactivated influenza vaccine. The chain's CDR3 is CASSQPREADVFEQYF. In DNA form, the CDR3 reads TGCGCCAGCAGCCAACCGCGGGAGGCCGACGTCTTCGAGCAGTACTTC.